The TCR beta chain described here comes from a study of identical twins. Findings and limits, study-wide: The study found that models underestimated out-of-frame TCR alpha sharing in monozygotic twins.

The CDR3 loop spans 13 amino acids. The V and J ends lost 5 bases and 8 bases, in that order; junction bases with no gene match: 6. TCRdb itself ran the 5' RACE reads through MiXCR, one entry per CDR3 protein. The sample yields some 190,000 distinct CDR3 sequences, about 16% seen once. This clonotype was seen a few times. The antigen is unknown. Separately, the same data were catalogued under a study of T cells expressing NK-cell markers. That work contributes: Repertoire data for TCR beta were derived from sorted T cells (CD3+CD56+NKG2C+, CD3+CD56+NKG2C- and CD3+CD56-NKG2C+). Dominant NKG2C+ clonotypes made up about 1.0-8% of CD8+ T cells in roughly six donors. These clonotypes additionally ranked first within the CD3+CD56-NKG2C+ fraction of a few donors.

This receptor was taken from a woman younger than 30 in good health. The rearrangement links TRBV12-3 or TRBV12-4 to TRBJ2-1, with 7 nucleotides matching TRBD1. Sequenced sample: CD8+ T cells sorted from blood. The CDR3 DNA sequence: TGTGCCAGCAGTCTTCGACAGGGTGATGAGCAGTTCTTC. This codes for CASSLRQGDEQFF.